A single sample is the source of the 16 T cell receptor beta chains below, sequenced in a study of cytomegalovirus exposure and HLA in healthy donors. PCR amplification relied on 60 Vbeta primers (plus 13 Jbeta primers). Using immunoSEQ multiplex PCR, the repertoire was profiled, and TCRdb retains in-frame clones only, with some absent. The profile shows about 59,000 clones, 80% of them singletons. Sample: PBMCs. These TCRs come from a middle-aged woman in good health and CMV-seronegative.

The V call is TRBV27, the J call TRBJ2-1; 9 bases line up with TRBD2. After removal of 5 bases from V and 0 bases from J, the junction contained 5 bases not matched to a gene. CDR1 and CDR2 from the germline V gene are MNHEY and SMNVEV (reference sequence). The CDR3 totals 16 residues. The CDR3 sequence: CASSLGTSSSYNEQFF. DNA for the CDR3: TGTGCCAGCAGTCTCGGGACTAGCAGCTCCTACAATGAGCAGTTCTTC.

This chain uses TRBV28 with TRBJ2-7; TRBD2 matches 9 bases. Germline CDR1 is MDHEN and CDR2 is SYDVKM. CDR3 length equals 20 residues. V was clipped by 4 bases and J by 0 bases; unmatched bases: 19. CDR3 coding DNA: TGTGCCAGCAGTTCGCTTTCCAGGCTAGCGGGACGCCGGGGCTCCTACGAGCAGTACTTC. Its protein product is CASSSLSRLAGRRGSYEQYF. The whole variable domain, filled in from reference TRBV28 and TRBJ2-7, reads DVKVTQSSRYLVKRTGEKVFLECVQDMDHENMFWYRQDPGLGLRLIYFSYDVKMKEKGDIPEGYSVSREKKERFSLILESASTNQTSMYLCASSSLSRLAGRRGSYEQYFGPGTRLTVT.

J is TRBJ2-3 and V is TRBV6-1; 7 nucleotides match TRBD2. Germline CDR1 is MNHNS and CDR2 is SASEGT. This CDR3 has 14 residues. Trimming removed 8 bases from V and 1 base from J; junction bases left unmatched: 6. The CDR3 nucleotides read TGTGCCAGCTGGGGGGGAGGTGGCACAGATACGCAGTATTTT. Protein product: CASWGGGGTDTQYF.

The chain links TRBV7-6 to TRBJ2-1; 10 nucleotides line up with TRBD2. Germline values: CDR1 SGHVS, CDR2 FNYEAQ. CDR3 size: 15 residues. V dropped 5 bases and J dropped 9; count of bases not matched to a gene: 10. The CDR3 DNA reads TGTGCCAGCAGCCGAGGTACTAGCGGGATAATTGAGCAGTTCTTC. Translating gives CASSRGTSGIIEQFF.

The CDR3 spells CASSPDRGGNQPQHF. The CDR3 DNA reads TGCGCCAGCAGTCCGGACAGGGGTGGCAATCAGCCCCAGCATTTT. The V call is TRBV4-3, the J call TRBJ1-5, with 9 bases matching TRBD1. CDR3 size: 15 residues. Looked up from germline, CDR1 is LGHNA and CDR2 is YSLEER. Unmatched junction bases numbered 5, after V lost 6 bases and J lost 2 bases.

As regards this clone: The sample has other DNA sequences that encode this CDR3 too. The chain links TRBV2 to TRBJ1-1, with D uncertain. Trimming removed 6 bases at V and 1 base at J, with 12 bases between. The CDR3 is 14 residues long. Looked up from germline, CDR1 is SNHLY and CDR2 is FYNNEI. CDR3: CASRLDTSNTEAFF. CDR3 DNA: TGTGCCAGCAGACTTGACACCTCGAACACTGAAGCTTTCTTT.

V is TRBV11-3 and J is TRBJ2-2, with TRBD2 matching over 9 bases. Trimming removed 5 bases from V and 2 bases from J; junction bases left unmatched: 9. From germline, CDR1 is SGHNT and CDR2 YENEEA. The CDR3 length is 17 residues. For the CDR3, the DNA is TGTGCCAGCAGCGATGGTCCGGGACTAGCAAACACCGGGGAGCTGTTTTTT. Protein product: CASSDGPGLANTGELFF.

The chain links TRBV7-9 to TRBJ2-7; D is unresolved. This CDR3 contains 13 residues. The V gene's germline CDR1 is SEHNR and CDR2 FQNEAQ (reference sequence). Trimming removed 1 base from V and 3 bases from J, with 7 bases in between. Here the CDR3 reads CASSLGGYYEQYF. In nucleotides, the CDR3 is TGTGCCAGCAGCTTAGGCGGATACTACGAGCAGTACTTC.

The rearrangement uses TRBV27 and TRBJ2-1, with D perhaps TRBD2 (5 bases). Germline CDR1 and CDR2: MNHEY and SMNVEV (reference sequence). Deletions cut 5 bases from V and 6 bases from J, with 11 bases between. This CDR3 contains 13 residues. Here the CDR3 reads CASSPDYLNEQFF. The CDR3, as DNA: TGTGCCAGCAGTCCCGACTACCTCAATGAGCAGTTCTTC.

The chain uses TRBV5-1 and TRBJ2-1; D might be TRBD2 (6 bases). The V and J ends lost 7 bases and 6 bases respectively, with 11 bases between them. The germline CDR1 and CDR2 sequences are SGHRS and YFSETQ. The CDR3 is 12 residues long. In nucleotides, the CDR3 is TGCGCCAGCGGGCGGGATCTCAATGAGCAGTTCTTC. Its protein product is CASGRDLNEQFF.

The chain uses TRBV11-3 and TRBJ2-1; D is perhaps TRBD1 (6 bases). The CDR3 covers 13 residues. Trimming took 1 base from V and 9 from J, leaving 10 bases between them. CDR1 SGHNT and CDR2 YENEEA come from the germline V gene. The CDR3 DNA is TGTGCCAGCAGCTTAGGACAGGAGCGTGAGCAGTTCTTC. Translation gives CASSLGQEREQFF.

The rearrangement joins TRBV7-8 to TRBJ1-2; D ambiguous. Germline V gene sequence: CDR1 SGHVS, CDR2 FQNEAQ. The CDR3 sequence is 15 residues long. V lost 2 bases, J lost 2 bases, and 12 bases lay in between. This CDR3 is CASSLYREQNYGYTF. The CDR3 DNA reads TGTGCCAGCAGCTTATATCGGGAGCAGAACTATGGCTACACCTTC.

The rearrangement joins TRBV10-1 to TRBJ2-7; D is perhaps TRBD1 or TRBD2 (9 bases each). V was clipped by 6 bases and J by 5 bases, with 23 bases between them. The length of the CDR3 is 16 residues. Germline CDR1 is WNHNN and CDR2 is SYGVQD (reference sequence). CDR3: CASSPGQGRTSDEQYF. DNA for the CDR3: TGCGCCAGCAGCCCGGGACAGGGAAGGACTAGCGACGAGCAGTACTTC.

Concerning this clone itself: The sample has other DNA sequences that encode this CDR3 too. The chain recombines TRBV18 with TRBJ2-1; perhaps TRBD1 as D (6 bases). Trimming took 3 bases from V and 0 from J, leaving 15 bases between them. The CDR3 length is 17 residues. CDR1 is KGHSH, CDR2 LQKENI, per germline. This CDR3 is CASSPPHRVSSYNEQFF. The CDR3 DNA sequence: TGTGCCAGCTCACCCCCCCACAGGGTCTCCTCCTACAATGAGCAGTTCTTC.

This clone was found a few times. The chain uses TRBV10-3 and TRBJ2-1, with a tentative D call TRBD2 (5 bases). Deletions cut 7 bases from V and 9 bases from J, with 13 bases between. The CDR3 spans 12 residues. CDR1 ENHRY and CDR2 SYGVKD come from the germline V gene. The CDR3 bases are TGTGCCATCAAACCGGGGTCCGGTGAGCAGTTCTTC. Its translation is CAIKPGSGEQFF.

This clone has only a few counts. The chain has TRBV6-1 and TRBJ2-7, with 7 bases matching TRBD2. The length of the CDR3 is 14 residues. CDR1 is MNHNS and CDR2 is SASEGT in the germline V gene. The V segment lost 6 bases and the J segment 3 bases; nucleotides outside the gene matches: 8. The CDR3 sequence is CASRREIRSYEQYF. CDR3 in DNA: TGTGCCAGCAGGCGGGAGATTAGGAGCTACGAGCAGTACTTC.